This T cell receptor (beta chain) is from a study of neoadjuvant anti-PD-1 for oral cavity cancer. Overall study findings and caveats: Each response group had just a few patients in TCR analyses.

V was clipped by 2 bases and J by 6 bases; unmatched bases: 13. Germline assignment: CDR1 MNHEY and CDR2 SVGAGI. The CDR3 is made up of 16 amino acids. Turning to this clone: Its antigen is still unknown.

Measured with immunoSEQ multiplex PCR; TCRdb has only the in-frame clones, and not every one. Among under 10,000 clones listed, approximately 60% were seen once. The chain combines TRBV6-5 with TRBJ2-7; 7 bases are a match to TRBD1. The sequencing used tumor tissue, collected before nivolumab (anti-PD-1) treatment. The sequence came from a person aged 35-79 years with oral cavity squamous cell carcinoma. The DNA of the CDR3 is TGTGCCAGCAGTTACGGTTTTCCCGGCAGGGGGACCGAGCAGTACTTC. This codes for CASSYGFPGRGTEQYF.